A selection of T cell receptor beta chains follows, all from one sample in a study of T-cell memory formation after mild COVID-19. TCRdb re-derived calls from the 5' RACE reads in MiXCR, one entry per CDR3 protein. The sample has hundreds of thousands of distinct CDR3 sequences, approximately 14% seen once. Sequences were obtained from PBMCs or a T cell subset sorted from them (not recorded which). Receptors were obtained from a man aged 18 to 30 who had mild COVID-19 (a few samples of this study predate the infection). Cell type and time point are not known. Each CDR3 is given with its conserved first and last residue. A D gene is named only where the DNA matches it firmly. Only some rows state a clone size, as once, few, many or a class for expanded clones.

d_call j_call v_call clone_size cdr3_aa cdr3_nt
TRBD1 TRBJ2-3 TRBV6-5 few CASSSGTGIDTQYF TGTGCCAGCAGTTCAGGGACAGGGATTGATACGCAGTATTTT
. TRBJ1-3 TRBV10-3 few CATRPRIGNTIYF TGTGCCACCCGCCCAAGAATCGGGAACACCATATATTTT
. TRBJ2-2 TRBV7-2 . CASRLDGFTGELFF TGTGCCAGCAGGCTGGACGGATTCACCGGGGAGCTGTTTTTT
TRBD1 TRBJ1-6 TRBV6-5 . CASSYMVQGANSPLHF TGTGCCAGCAGTTACATGGTACAGGGGGCAAATTCACCCCTCCACTTT
TRBD1 TRBJ2-5 TRBV25-1 few CASSEGQGLEVDETQYF TGTGCCAGCAGTGAGGGACAGGGCTTGGAGGTGGACGAGACCCAGTACTTC
TRBD2 TRBJ2-5 TRBV4-3 . CASSQDVSGGGTQYF TGCGCCAGCAGCCAAGATGTTTCCGGGGGGGGGACCCAGTACTTC
. TRBJ2-2 TRBV7-2 . CASSFRRAGELFF TGTGCCAGCAGCTTCAGACGAGCCGGGGAGCTGTTTTTT
. TRBJ1-2 TRBV11-2 few CASSLGGTSYGYTF TGTGCCAGCAGCTTAGGGGGGACCTCCTATGGCTACACCTTC
. TRBJ2-5 TRBV11-2 once CAITRDTNHETQYF TGTGCCATCACCCGGGACACCAACCACGAGACCCAGTACTTC
TRBD2 TRBJ2-1 TRBV6-5 . CASSYSLAGNNEQFF TGTGCCAGCAGTTACTCGTTAGCGGGAAACAATGAGCAGTTCTTC
TRBD1 TRBJ2-5 TRBV25-1 few CASSESPGQAQETQYF TGTGCCAGCAGTGAGAGTCCGGGACAGGCCCAAGAGACCCAGTACTTC
. TRBJ2-4 TRBV19 . CASTLGRARDIQYF TGTGCCAGTACGCTGGGGCGCGCGAGGGACATTCAGTACTTC
. TRBJ2-5 TRBV5-1 many CASNDRKETQYF TGCGCCAGCAACGACAGGAAAGAGACCCAGTACTTC
. TRBJ1-1 TRBV5-1 . CASSQSTDTEAFF TGCGCCAGCAGCCAATCCACAGACACTGAAGCTTTCTTT
TRBD2 TRBJ2-5 TRBV12-3/TRBV12-4 few CASSFLAGGETQYF TGTGCCAGCAGTTTTTTAGCGGGGGGGGAGACCCAGTACTTC
TRBD1 TRBJ2-5 TRBV12-3/TRBV12-4 few CASRPTGARGETQYF TGTGCCAGCAGGCCCACAGGGGCTCGTGGTGAGACCCAGTACTTC
. TRBJ2-1 TRBV7-2 few CASSLAPSDEQFF TGTGCCAGCAGCTTAGCTCCGAGCGATGAGCAGTTCTTC
TRBD2 TRBJ2-5 TRBV7-7 . CASSPPSGLGETQYF TGTGCTAGCAGCCCCCCGTCGGGACTAGGAGAGACCCAGTACTTC
. TRBJ2-7 TRBV5-1 . CASSLRSSAYEQYF TGCGCCAGCAGCTTGCGGTCCAGCGCATACGAGCAGTACTTC
. TRBJ2-1 TRBV20-1 . CSASLGGGLGYNEQFF TGCAGTGCGAGCCTCGGCGGGGGCCTTGGGTACAATGAGCAGTTCTTC
TRBD1 TRBJ2-5 TRBV11-3 few CASSSPGQGRETQYF TGTGCCAGCAGCTCTCCGGGACAGGGTCGAGAGACCCAGTACTTC
TRBD2 TRBJ2-7 TRBV20-1 many CSGASGDPYEQYF TGCAGTGGGGCTAGCGGGGACCCCTACGAGCAGTACTTC
TRBD1 TRBJ2-3 TRBV10-3 . CAISESGQGAWDTQYF TGTGCCATCAGTGAGTCGGGACAGGGGGCATGGGATACGCAGTATTTT
. TRBJ1-2 TRBV12-3/TRBV12-4 . CASSLPQAVGYTF TGTGCCAGCAGTTTACCCCAGGCTGTGGGCTACACCTTC
. TRBJ2-3 TRBV18 . CASRPEDRTDTQYF TGTGCCAGCCGACCAGAAGATAGGACAGATACGCAGTATTTT
. TRBJ2-1 TRBV9 few CASSVGAREQFF TGTGCCAGCAGCGTTGGGGCCCGTGAGCAGTTCTTC
. TRBJ1-5 TRBV6-4 few CASRTDPRSNQPQHF TGTGCCAGCAGGACAGACCCCCGGAGCAATCAGCCCCAGCATTTT
. TRBJ2-1 TRBV7-8 . CASSLVAHGGDEQFF TGTGCCAGCAGCTTAGTGGCCCACGGCGGGGATGAGCAGTTCTTC
TRBD2 TRBJ2-2 TRBV5-1 few CASSLELAGTGELFF TGCGCCAGCAGCTTGGAACTAGCGGGCACCGGGGAGCTGTTTTTT
. TRBJ1-2 TRBV27 few CASSLVGEGDYDGYTF TGTGCCAGCAGTTTAGTAGGTGAGGGGGACTATGATGGCTACACCTTC
. TRBJ2-5 TRBV4-1 . CASSLSGTRQETQYF TGCGCCAGCAGCCTCTCCGGGACACGGCAAGAGACCCAGTACTTC
. TRBJ1-6 TRBV7-9 . CASSLSQGQSPLHF TGTGCCAGCAGCTTAAGTCAGGGGCAATCACCCCTCCACTTT